These 29 T cell receptor beta chains were all obtained from the same sample, sequenced in a study of T cell repertoires in cytomegalovirus infection. Each CDR3 protein is one row after TCRdb ran MiXCR on the reads. In the table there are fewer than 200,000 distinct CDR3 sequences, approximately 19% of which are singletons. The sequencing sample was made of PBMCs. These receptors all come from a human donor in good health (CMV status not recorded). Some clones in this sample may be carry-over from other donors' samples.

The gene calls are TRBV7-2 and TRBJ2-3; tentative D call: TRBD1 (6 bases). The CDR3 length is 14 residues. Germline V lookup: CDR1 SGHTA, CDR2 FQGNSA. V was cut by 5 bases and J by 9 bases, with 18 bases left in between. The CDR3 loop reads CASSRAGAVVTQYF. The CDR3 nucleotides read TGTGCCAGCAGCCGCGCAGGGGCCGTAGTGACGCAGTATTTT.

This clonotype was detected a few times. The chain has TRBV7-2 and TRBJ2-5, with TRBD1 matching over 7 bases. With 6 bases clipped from V and 4 bases from J, the junction kept 11 bases outside the gene matches. Per germline, CDR1 SGHTA and CDR2 FQGNSA. CDR3 length: 15 residues. CDR3 coding DNA: TGTGCCAGCAGGAATACAGGGGATTTGGGAGAGACCCAGTACTTC. Translation: CASRNTGDLGETQYF.

The chain combines TRBV20-1 with TRBJ2-7; 13 nucleotides line up with TRBD2. Trimming at V came to 6 bases and at J to 0 bases, leaving 5 bases not matched to a gene. CDR3 size: 15 residues. Germline lookup yields CDR1 DFQATT and CDR2 SNEGSKA (reference sequence). The CDR3 sequence: CSASGLAGTSYEQYF. For the CDR3, the DNA is TGCAGTGCCTCGGGACTAGCGGGGACCTCCTACGAGCAGTACTTC.

This clonotype came up many times. The CDR3 loop reads CASSFGTGAYEQYF. The CDR3 region has the DNA TGTGCCAGCAGCTTCGGGACAGGGGCCTACGAGCAGTACTTC. This rearrangement joins TRBV5-4 to TRBJ2-7, with 10 bases matching TRBD1. V gave up 2 bases and J gave up 2 bases; unmatched junction bases: 1. The CDR3 contains 14 residues. Germline-derived CDR1 and CDR2 are SGHNT and YYREEE (reference sequence).

The chain uses TRBV29-1 and TRBJ1-2; no reliable D call. The germline V gene has CDR1 SQVTM and CDR2 ANQGSEA. The CDR3 has 13 amino acids. V was pared by 0 bases and J by 6 bases, with 11 bases between. CDR3 sequence (DNA): TGCAGCGTTGAAGACCCCCGGTTTCATGGCTACACCTTC. It is translated as CSVEDPRFHGYTF.

The CDR3 spells CASSLVLAGGTSDTQYF. For the CDR3, the DNA is TGTGCCAGCAGCTTAGTTCTTGCGGGGGGTACGTCGGATACGCAGTATTTT. The chain joins TRBV7-6 to TRBJ2-3; 8 bases align to TRBD2. The V gene end was trimmed by 1 base and the J gene end by 6 bases; junction bases not matched to a gene: 12. The CDR3 length is 17 residues. Germline CDR1 and CDR2: SGHVS and FNYEAQ.

This clonotype has only a few counts. The chain joins TRBV7-4 to TRBJ1-6; no clear D gene. The V gene's germline CDR1 is SGHVT and CDR2 SQSDAQ. The CDR3 runs to 13 residues. V lost 0 bases and J 10 bases, leaving 7 bases between the germline ends. The CDR3 sequence is CASSLALGSPLHF. In nucleotides, the CDR3 is TGTGCCAGCAGCTTAGCGCTTGGCTCACCCCTCCACTTT.

The chain links TRBV6-5 to TRBJ2-7; TRBD2 matches at 7 bases. Germline values: CDR1 MNHEY, CDR2 SVGAGI. Losses at the gene ends were 5 bases for V and 7 bases for J; bases not matched to a gene: 8. The CDR3 is made up of 13 amino acids. The CDR3 DNA is TGTGCCAGCAGTAGCGGGACGAGGGCGGAGCAGTACTTC. Encoded protein: CASSSGTRAEQYF.

This clonotype occurred a few times. The chain has TRBV7-6 and TRBJ2-7, with 12 bases matching TRBD2. The CDR3 is 14 residues long. V lost 2 bases and J lost 5; bases outside the gene matches: 1. The germline CDR1 and CDR2 sequences are SGHVS and FNYEAQ. The CDR3 protein is CASSLLAGGHEQYF. Here the CDR3 DNA reads TGTGCCAGCAGCTTACTAGCGGGAGGGCACGAGCAGTACTTC.

This rearrangement joins TRBV29-1 to TRBJ2-1, with D perhaps given as TRBD1 or TRBD2 (5 bases each). Germline CDR1 and CDR2: SQVTM and ANQGSEA. The CDR3 is 16 residues long. V lost 7 bases to trimming and J lost 3 bases, with 22 bases between them. The CDR3 DNA reads TGCAGCGCCCGAGAGGGGCTTGGACAAGGCTACAATGAGCAGTTCTTC. This encodes CSAREGLGQGYNEQFF.

Only a few counts were recorded for this clonotype. The V and J genes are TRBV7-8 and TRBJ2-7, with D uncertain. V lost 4 bases, J lost 2 bases, and 9 bases lay in between. Germline CDR1 reads SGHVS; CDR2 reads FQNEAQ. The CDR3 spans 13 residues. This CDR3 reads CASSSAVTYEQYF. The CDR3 bases are TGTGCCAGCAGCTCTGCAGTTACCTACGAGCAGTACTTC.

This clonotype was observed once. The V and J genes are TRBV7-2 and TRBJ2-1; unclear D gene. Trimming removed 4 bases at V and 5 bases at J, with 9 bases between. CDR1 SGHTA and CDR2 FQGNSA come from the germline V gene. The CDR3 loop spans 13 amino acids. The CDR3 nucleotides read TGTGCCAGCAGCTCATCTATCAACAATGAGCAGTTCTTC. It is translated as CASSSSINNEQFF.

This clonotype showed up many times. The CDR3 reads CASSLGGIETQYF. The CDR3 region has the DNA TGTGCCAGCAGTCTAGGGGGTATAGAGACCCAGTACTTC. The rearrangement links TRBV12-3 or TRBV12-4 to TRBJ2-5; D may be TRBD1 (6 bases). Trimming took off 5 bases at V and 4 bases at J, with 11 bases between the two ends. There are 13 residues in the CDR3.

This clonotype was seen more than once but under ten times. The J gene is TRBJ1-5, the V gene TRBV30; D is ambiguous. V was pared by 2 bases and J by 3 bases, with 8 bases between. The CDR3 sequence is 13 residues long. Per germline, CDR1 GTSNPN and CDR2 SVGIG (reference sequence). The CDR3: CAWSSGNNQPQHF. DNA of the CDR3: TGTGCCTGGAGTTCCGGGAACAATCAGCCCCAGCATTTT.

This clonotype was observed a handful of times. The chain joins TRBV4-2 to TRBJ2-7; 9 bases are a match to TRBD2. V trimming: 0 bases; J trimming: 3 bases; junction bases outside the gene matches: 3. CDR3 size: 15 residues. From germline, CDR1 is LGHNA and CDR2 YNFKEQ. CDR3 in amino acids: CASSQETSGFYEQYF. The CDR3 DNA reads as TGTGCCAGCAGCCAAGAGACTAGCGGTTTCTACGAGCAGTACTTC.

This clonotype was counted ten times or more. The V call is TRBV6-1, the J call TRBJ2-5; a possible D gene is TRBD1 (6 bases). In germline, CDR1 is MNHNS, CDR2 SASEGT. V gave up 2 bases and J gave up 0 bases, with 13 bases separating them. This CDR3 has 16 residues. CDR3 sequence (DNA): TGTGCCAGCAGTGAAAGGGCAGGGGCCTACCAAGAGACCCAGTACTTC. It translates to CASSERAGAYQETQYF.

This chain links TRBV6-5 with TRBJ1-6, with 8 positions matching TRBD1. Germline V lookup: CDR1 MNHEY, CDR2 SVGAGI. V lost 5 bases, J lost 6 bases, and 6 bases stayed unmatched. This CDR3 region has 15 residues. CDR3 in amino acids: CASSPGTGLNSPLHF. CDR3 coding DNA: TGTGCCAGCAGTCCCGGGACAGGCCTTAATTCACCCCTCCACTTT.

This clonotype was counted a few times. J is TRBJ1-1 and V is TRBV5-1; D might be TRBD1 (6 bases). CDR3 length equals 15 residues. Germline values: CDR1 SGHRS, CDR2 YFSETQ. V lost 5 bases and J 0 bases, leaving 14 bases between the germline ends. The CDR3 reads CASRQTGAMNTEAFF. The CDR3 bases are TGCGCCAGCAGGCAGACAGGTGCCATGAACACTGAAGCTTTCTTT.

The rearrangement uses TRBV6-6 and TRBJ1-1; 10 bases are a match to TRBD1. J lost 6 bases, V lost 5 bases, and 12 bases had no gene match. Germline V gene data show CDR1 as MNHNY and CDR2 as SVGAGI (reference sequence). The length of the CDR3 is 16 residues. The CDR3 sequence is CASSSRDRGQVAEAFF. The CDR3 nucleotides read TGTGCCAGCAGTAGCCGGGACAGGGGCCAGGTGGCTGAAGCTTTCTTT.

This clonotype was detected ten times or more. The chain joins TRBV7-3 to TRBJ2-3, with TRBD1 matching 9 bases. CDR3 length: 15 residues. Per the germline V gene, CDR1 is SGHTA and CDR2 is FQGTGA. Trimming at V came to 5 bases and at J to 0 bases, leaving 3 bases not matched to a gene. The CDR3 DNA is TGTGCCAGCAGCCCACAGGGGGCTAGCACAGATACGCAGTATTTT. This gives the protein CASSPQGASTDTQYF.

This clonotype was recorded at least ten times. The rearrangement uses TRBV7-2 and TRBJ2-1; 8 bases are a match to TRBD1. This CDR3 has 16 amino acids. Trimming at V came to 4 bases and at J to 4 bases, leaving 9 bases not matched to a gene. Germline CDR1 is SGHTA and CDR2 is FQGNSA. CDR3 loop: CASSSIGTGLYNEQFF. The CDR3 coding sequence is TGTGCCAGCAGCTCCATCGGGACAGGTCTTTACAATGAGCAGTTCTTC. Based on the CDR3 plus reference TRBV7-2 and TRBJ2-1, the full variable domain is GAGVSQSPSNKVTEKGKDVELRCDPISGHTALYWYRQSLGQGLEFLIYFQGNSAPDKSGLPSDRFSAERTGGSVSTLTIQRTQQEDSAVYLCASSSIGTGLYNEQFFGPGTRLTVL.

The gene calls are TRBV11-3 and TRBJ1-1; D may be TRBD1 (6 bases). CDR1 and CDR2 (germline): SGHNT, YENEEA. This CDR3 contains 14 residues. V was pared by 5 bases and J by 11 bases, with 21 bases between. DNA of the CDR3: TGTGCCAGCAGCCCAGTCGGCAGGGAGGGGGTTGCTTTCTTT. Protein product: CASSPVGREGVAFF. The complete variable domain, with remaining parts taken from reference TRBV11-3 and TRBJ1-1, reads EAGVVQSPRYKIIEKKQPVAFWCNPISGHNTLYWYLQNLGQGPELLIRYENEEAVDDSQLPKDRFSAERLKGVDSTLKIQPAELGDSAVYLCASSPVGREGVAFFGQGTRLTVV.

This clonotype has a handful of counts. V and J are TRBV28 and TRBJ1-5, with D hard to call. The CDR3 is 15 residues long. Trimming shortened V by 5 bases and J by 6 bases, and 17 bases separated the two germline ends. Germline V gene data show CDR1 as MDHEN and CDR2 as SYDVKM. The CDR3 coding sequence is TGTGCCAGCAGTAGGCCCTGGACGGAAGGTCAGCCCCAGCATTTT. Its protein is CASSRPWTEGQPQHF.

This clonotype was picked up many times. The chain joins TRBV7-2 to TRBJ2-5, with D hard to call. The germline V gene encodes CDR1 SGHTA and CDR2 FQGNSA. The CDR3 length is 12 residues. Trimming left V 5 bases short and J 2 bases short, with 6 bases between. This chain's CDR3 is CASSHLQETQYF. In nucleotides, the CDR3 is TGTGCCAGCAGCCATCTACAAGAGACCCAGTACTTC.

In its sample, this clonotype was seen once. The chain joins TRBV27 to TRBJ2-7; D uncertain. Per germline, CDR1 MNHEY and CDR2 SMNVEV (reference sequence). Trimming took off 5 bases at V and 4 bases at J, with 12 bases between the two ends. CDR3 length equals 13 residues. The CDR3 spells CASSTADGYEQYF. The CDR3 DNA reads TGTGCCAGCAGTACCGCCGACGGGTACGAGCAGTACTTC.

Note on this clonotype: A much larger clone is a single base away; this may be a read error. V and J are TRBV28 and TRBJ1-2, with D uncertain. Trimming took off 6 bases at V and 5 bases at J, with 13 bases between the two ends. The CDR3 is made up of 13 amino acids. Per the germline V gene, CDR1 is MDHEN and CDR2 is SYDVKM. CDR3 bases: TGTGCCAGCAGACCTTATACGAGATATGGCTACACCTTC. Translation gives CASRPYTRYGYTF.

The table lists this clonotype with many counts. This chain connects TRBV12-3 or TRBV12-4 to TRBJ2-7; 10 bases fit TRBD1. The CDR3 runs 16 residues. The ends lost 6 bases at V and 5 bases at J; junction bases unmatched: 13. The CDR3 is CASRPSGGTGVHEQYF. CDR3 in DNA: TGTGCCAGCAGACCCTCGGGGGGGACAGGGGTACACGAGCAGTACTTC.

This clonotype was seen only a few times. The CDR3 DNA sequence: TGTGCCAGCAGCTTGGCCGGTCCTGAGAATGAGCAGTTCTTC. Protein sequence: CASSLAGPENEQFF. The J gene is TRBJ2-1, the V gene TRBV5-6; no clear D gene. This CDR3 is 14 amino acids long. Per germline, CDR1 SGHDT and CDR2 YYEEEE. Trimming cost V 0 bases and J 7 bases, with 11 bases left between them.

The gene calls are TRBV19 and TRBJ1-5; D gene ambiguous. Germline loops: CDR1 LNHDA, CDR2 SQIVND (reference sequence). The V and J ends lost 1 base and 4 bases respectively, with 14 bases between them. CDR3 length: 16 residues. CDR3 amino acids: CASSIGTPLPNQPQHF. The CDR3 DNA reads as TGTGCCAGTAGTATAGGGACCCCACTCCCTAATCAGCCCCAGCATTTT.